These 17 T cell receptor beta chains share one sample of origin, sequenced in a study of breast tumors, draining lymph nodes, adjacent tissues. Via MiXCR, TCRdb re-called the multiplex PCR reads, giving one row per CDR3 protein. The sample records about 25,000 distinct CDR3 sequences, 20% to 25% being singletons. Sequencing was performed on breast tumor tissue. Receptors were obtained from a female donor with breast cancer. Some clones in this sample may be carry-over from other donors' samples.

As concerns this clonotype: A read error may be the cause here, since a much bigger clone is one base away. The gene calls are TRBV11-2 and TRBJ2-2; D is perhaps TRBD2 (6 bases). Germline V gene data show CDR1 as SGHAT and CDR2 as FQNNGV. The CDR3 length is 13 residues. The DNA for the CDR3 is TGTACCAGCAGTCTCAGCGGGTGGGGGGAGCTGTTTTTT. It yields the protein CTSSLSGWGELFF.

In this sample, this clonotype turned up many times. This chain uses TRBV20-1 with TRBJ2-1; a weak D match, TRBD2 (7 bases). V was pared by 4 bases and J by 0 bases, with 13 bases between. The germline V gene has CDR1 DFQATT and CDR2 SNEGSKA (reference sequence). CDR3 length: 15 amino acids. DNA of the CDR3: TGCAGTGCTATGGGGGGGCCGAGCTCCTACAATGAGCAGTTCTTC. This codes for CSAMGGPSSYNEQFF.

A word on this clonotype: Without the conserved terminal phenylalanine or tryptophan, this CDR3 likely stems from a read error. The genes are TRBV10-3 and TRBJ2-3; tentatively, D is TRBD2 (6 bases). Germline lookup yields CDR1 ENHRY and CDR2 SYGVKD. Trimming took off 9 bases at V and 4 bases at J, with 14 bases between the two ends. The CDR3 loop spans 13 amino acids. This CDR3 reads CAISSVSADTQYL. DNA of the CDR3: TGTGCCATATCTAGCGTCTCCGCAGATACGCAGTATTTA.

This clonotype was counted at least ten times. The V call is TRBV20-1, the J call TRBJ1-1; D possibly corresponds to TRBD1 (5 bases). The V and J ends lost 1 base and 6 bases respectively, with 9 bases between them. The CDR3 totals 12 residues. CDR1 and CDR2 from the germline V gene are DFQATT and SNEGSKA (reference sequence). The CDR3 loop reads CSARGGEAEAFF. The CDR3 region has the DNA TGCAGTGCTAGAGGAGGGGAGGCTGAAGCTTTCTTT.

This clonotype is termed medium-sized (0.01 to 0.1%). CDR3 nucleotide sequence: TGTGCCAGCAGCTTTCGACTAGCGGGAGCTAATGAGCAGTTCTTC. Translated: CASSFRLAGANEQFF. The rearrangement joins TRBV7-8 to TRBJ2-1, with 12 bases aligning to TRBD2. The J segment lost 7 bases and the V segment lost 3 bases, leaving 4 bases of the junction unmatched. The CDR3 loop spans 15 amino acids. Per the germline V gene, CDR1 is SGHVS and CDR2 is FQNEAQ.

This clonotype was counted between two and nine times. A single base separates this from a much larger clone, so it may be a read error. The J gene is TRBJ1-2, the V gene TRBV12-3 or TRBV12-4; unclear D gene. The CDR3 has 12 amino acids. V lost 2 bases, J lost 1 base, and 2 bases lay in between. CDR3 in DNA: TGTGCCAGCAGTTTATTTAACTATGGCTACACCTTC. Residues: CASSLFNYGYTF.

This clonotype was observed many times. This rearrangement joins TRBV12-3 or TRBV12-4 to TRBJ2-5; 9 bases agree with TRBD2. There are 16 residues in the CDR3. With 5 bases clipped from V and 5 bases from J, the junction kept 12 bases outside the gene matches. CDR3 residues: CASSPIMRGGKETQYF. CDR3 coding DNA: TGTGCCAGCAGTCCCATCATGCGGGGGGGAAAGGAGACCCAGTACTTC.

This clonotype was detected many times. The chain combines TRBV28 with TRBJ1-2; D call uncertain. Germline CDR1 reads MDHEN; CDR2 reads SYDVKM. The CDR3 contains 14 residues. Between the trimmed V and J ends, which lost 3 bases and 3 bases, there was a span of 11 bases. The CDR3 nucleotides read TGTGCCAGCAGTTTTCGGCTAAACGACTATGGCTACACCTTC. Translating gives CASSFRLNDYGYTF.

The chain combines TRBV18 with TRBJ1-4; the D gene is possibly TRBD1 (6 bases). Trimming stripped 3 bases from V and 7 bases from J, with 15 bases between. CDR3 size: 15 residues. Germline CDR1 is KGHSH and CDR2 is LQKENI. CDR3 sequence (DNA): TGTGCCAGCTCACCCCAACAGGGAGGCGGTGAAAAACTGTTTTTT. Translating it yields CASSPQQGGGEKLFF.

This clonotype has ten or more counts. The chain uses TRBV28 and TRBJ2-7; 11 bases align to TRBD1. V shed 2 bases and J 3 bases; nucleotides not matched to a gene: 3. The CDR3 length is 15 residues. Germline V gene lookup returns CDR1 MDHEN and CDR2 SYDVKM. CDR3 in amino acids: CASSLVGTGGYEQYF. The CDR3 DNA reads TGTGCCAGCAGTTTAGTTGGGACAGGGGGCTACGAGCAGTACTTC.

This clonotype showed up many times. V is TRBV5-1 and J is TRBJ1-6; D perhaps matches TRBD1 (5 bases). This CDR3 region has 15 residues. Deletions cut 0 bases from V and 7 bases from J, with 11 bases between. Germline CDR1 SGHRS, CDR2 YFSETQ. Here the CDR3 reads CASSLGEGRNSPLHF. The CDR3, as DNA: TGCGCCAGCAGCTTGGGTGAGGGGCGGAATTCACCCCTCCACTTT.

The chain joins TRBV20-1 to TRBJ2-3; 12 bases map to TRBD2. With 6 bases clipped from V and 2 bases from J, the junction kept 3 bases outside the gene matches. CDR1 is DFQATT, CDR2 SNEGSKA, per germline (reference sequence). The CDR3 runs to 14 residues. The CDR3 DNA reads TGCAGTGCACGACTAGCGGGGGCCACAGATACGCAGTATTTT. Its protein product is CSARLAGATDTQYF.

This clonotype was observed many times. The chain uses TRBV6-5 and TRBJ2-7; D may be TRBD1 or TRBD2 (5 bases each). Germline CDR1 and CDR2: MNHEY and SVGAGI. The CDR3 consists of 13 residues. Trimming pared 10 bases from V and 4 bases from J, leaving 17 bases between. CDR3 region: CATTSRVAYEQYF. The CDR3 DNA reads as TGTGCCACCACGTCCAGGGTAGCGTACGAGCAGTACTTC.

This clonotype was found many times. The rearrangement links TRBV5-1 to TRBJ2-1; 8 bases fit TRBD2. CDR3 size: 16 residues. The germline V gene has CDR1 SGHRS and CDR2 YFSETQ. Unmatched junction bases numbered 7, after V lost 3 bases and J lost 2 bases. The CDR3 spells CASSSSSGTTYNEQFF. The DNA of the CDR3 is TGCGCCAGCAGCTCGAGTAGCGGGACAACCTACAATGAGCAGTTCTTC.

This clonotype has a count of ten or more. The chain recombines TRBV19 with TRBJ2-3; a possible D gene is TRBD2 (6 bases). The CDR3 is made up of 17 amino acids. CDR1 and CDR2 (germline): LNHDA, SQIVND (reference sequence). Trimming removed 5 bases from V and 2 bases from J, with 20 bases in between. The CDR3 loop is CASSVRTGTDYTDTQYF. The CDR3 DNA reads TGTGCCAGTAGTGTAAGAACCGGGACGGACTACACAGATACGCAGTATTTT.

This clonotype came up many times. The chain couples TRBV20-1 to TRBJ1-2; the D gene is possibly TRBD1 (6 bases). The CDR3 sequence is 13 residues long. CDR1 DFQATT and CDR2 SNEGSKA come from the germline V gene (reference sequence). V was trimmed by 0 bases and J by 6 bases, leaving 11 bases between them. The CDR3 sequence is CSAREGGSDGYTF. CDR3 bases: TGCAGTGCTAGAGAGGGGGGCAGCGATGGCTACACCTTC.

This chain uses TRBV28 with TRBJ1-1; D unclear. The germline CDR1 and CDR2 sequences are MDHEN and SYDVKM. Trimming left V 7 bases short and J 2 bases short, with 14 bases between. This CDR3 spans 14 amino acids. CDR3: CASTPGGLNTEAFF. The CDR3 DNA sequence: TGTGCCAGCACCCCTGGTGGACTCAACACTGAAGCTTTCTTT.